This T cell receptor beta chain was documented in a study of regulatory dendritic cells for organ transplantation. Notes on the study in general: Considerable individual heterogeneity was seen in alloreactive memory CD8+ T cells. Regulatory dendritic cells appeared to expand memory CD8+ clones less than mature ones. Naive CD4+ and CD8+ repertoires were highly diverse; memory CD8+ was most oligoclonal.

Memory T cells were CD45RO+, naive were CD45RA+, sorted by FACS. Produced via immunoSEQ multiplex PCR; TCRdb's table is partial and in-frame only. The sample has 25,000 to 35,000 clones; approximately 82% are singletons. The table lists this clone with a count of one. The target antigen is unknown. CDR3 length: 14 residues. The V end was cut by 5 bases, the J end by 7 bases, with 12 bases between. Germline values: CDR1 PRHDT, CDR2 FYEKMQ (reference sequence). The sequence was collected from a human donor in good health. The chain employs TRBV13 and TRBJ1-6, with D possibly TRBD1 on 6 matching bases. Sequencing input: naive CD8+ T cells from blood. Specified subset: CD45RA+ naive T cells. CDR3 amino acids: CASSTRTENSPLHF. The CDR3 DNA reads TGTGCCAGCAGCACTCGGACAGAAAATTCACCCCTCCACTTT.